The sequence of this T cell receptor beta chain was determined in a study of cytomegalovirus exposure and HLA in healthy donors. The ends were cut back, 1 base at V and 3 bases at J, with 2 bases in the middle. CDR3 size: 11 residues. Germline loops: CDR1 SGHDT, CDR2 YYEEEE. 13 Jbeta primers and 60 Vbeta primers were used for the PCR. The table came from immunoSEQ multiplex PCR; TCRdb's copy has only in-frame clones and leaves some out. This sample has about 190,000 clones; roughly three quarters occur once, and the top ten carry 1.6%. The J gene is TRBJ2-7, the V gene TRBV5-6; D not resolved. The specimen sequenced was PBMCs. The receptor was isolated from a young woman in good health and CMV-seronegative. CDR3 coding DNA: TGTGCCAGCAGCTTGTACTACGAGCAGTACTTC. It specifies CASSLYYEQYF.